This TCR beta chain was sequenced in a study of control samples from healthy donors and cancer patients. Germline V gene lookup returns CDR1 SEHNR and CDR2 FQNEAQ (reference sequence). V shed 5 bases and J shed 5 bases, with 16 bases lying between them. This CDR3 has 14 residues. The repertoire was sequenced with immunoSEQ multiplex PCR; TCRdb's copy has only in-frame clones and lacks some. The sample shows 85,000 to 100,000 clones, approximately 95% of them seen only once. The sample taken for sequencing was blood. The chain is built from TRBV7-9 and TRBJ2-7; D possibly matches TRBD1 or TRBD2 (6 bases each). This TCR came from a man between 18 and 35 years old in good health. CDR3 region: CASSPSGAGDEQYF. The CDR3 DNA reads TGTGCCAGCAGCCCCTCGGGGGCCGGCGACGAGCAGTACTTC. Together with reference TRBV7-9 and TRBJ2-7, the CDR3 gives the full variable domain: DTGVSQNPRHKITKRGQNVTFRCDPISEHNRLYWYRQTLGQGPEFLTYFQNEAQLEKSRLLSDRFSAERPKGSFSTLEIQRTEQGDSAMYLCASSPSGAGDEQYFGPGTRLTVT.